These 8 T cell receptor beta chains share one sample of origin, sequenced in a study of control samples from healthy donors and cancer patients. Assay used: immunoSEQ multiplex PCR; TCRdb lists only in-frame clones, some missing. This sample carries about 170,000 clones, roughly 91% of them seen once, and the ten largest clones take roughly 1.6%. The material sequenced was blood. These TCRs come from a woman aged 30 to 39 in good health.

This clone is deemed medium-sized. This chain connects TRBV19 to TRBJ2-3; TRBD1 agrees at 8 bases. The CDR3 covers 12 residues. Germline trimming cut 6 bases from V and 5 bases from J; bases unmatched to any gene: 1. From germline, CDR1 is LNHDA and CDR2 SQIVND (reference sequence). The chain's CDR3 is CASRGQVDTQYF. DNA for the CDR3: TGTGCCAGTAGGGGACAGGTAGATACGCAGTATTTT.

The chain links TRBV4-1 to TRBJ2-3; 10 nucleotides match TRBD2. Germline values: CDR1 MGHRA, CDR2 YSYEKL. The CDR3 covers 14 residues. Trimming at V came to 4 bases and at J to 4 bases, leaving 2 bases not matched to a gene. CDR3: CASSRTSGPDTQYF. As DNA, the CDR3 is TGCGCCAGCAGCCGGACTAGCGGCCCAGATACGCAGTATTTT.

This sequence joins TRBV10-3 and TRBJ1-2; 8 bases align to TRBD1. J gave up 4 bases and V 3 bases, and 4 bases lay outside the gene matches. The CDR3 has 14 amino acids. CDR1 is ENHRY, CDR2 SYGVKD, per germline. CDR3 residues: CAISEEQGAYGYTF. CDR3 in DNA: TGTGCCATCAGTGAAGAGCAGGGGGCCTATGGCTACACCTTC.

V usage is TRBV28 and J usage is TRBJ2-6, with D possibly matching TRBD1 (6 bases). Germline values: CDR1 MDHEN, CDR2 SYDVKM. V lost 3 bases, J lost 1 base, and 10 bases lay in between. This CDR3 contains 16 residues. CDR3 sequence: CASSLGAISGANVLTF. The DNA of the CDR3 is TGTGCCAGCAGTTTGGGGGCCATATCTGGGGCCAACGTCCTGACTTTC.

The chain employs TRBV7-8 and TRBJ1-1; 7 bases align to TRBD1. CDR3 length equals 13 residues. V gave up 5 bases and J gave up 4 bases; unmatched junction bases: 4. Germline V gene sequence: CDR1 SGHVS, CDR2 FQNEAQ. The CDR3 loop reads CASSQGGGTEAFF. CDR3 sequence (DNA): TGTGCCAGCAGCCAGGGGGGGGGCACTGAAGCTTTCTTT. Full variable domain (rest looked up from reference TRBV7-8 and TRBJ1-1): GAGVSQSPRYKVAKRGQDVALRCDPISGHVSLFWYQQALGQGPEFLTYFQNEAQLDKSGLPSDRFFAERPEGSVSTLKIQRTQQEDSAVYLCASSQGGGTEAFFGQGTRLTVV.

The chain has TRBV18 and TRBJ2-7; 7 bases agree with TRBD1. CDR1 is KGHSH, CDR2 LQKENI, per germline. This CDR3 spans 13 amino acids. V lost 6 bases to trimming and J lost 2 bases; unmatched junction nucleotides: 4. The CDR3 loop is CASSLDRAYEQYF. As DNA, the CDR3 is TGTGCCAGCTCCCTCGACAGGGCCTACGAGCAGTACTTC.

The chain has TRBV7-8 and TRBJ1-4, with a tentative D call TRBD1 (5 bases). The V gene lost 5 bases and the J gene lost 8 bases, with 12 bases spanning the gap. The CDR3 length is 13 residues. The germline gives CDR1 SGHVS, CDR2 FQNEAQ. In DNA, the CDR3 is TGTGCCAGCAGCGGAGGGGTGGAAGAAAAACTGTTTTTT. It translates to CASSGGVEEKLFF.

As regards this clone: Other DNA sequences in the same sample also yield this CDR3. V usage is TRBV2 and J usage is TRBJ2-1; a weak D match, TRBD2 (7 bases). Germline V gene sequence: CDR1 SNHLY, CDR2 FYNNEI. The CDR3 runs 16 residues. V lost 0 bases and J lost 9, with 18 bases in between. As DNA, the CDR3 is TGTGCCAGCAGTGAAGCGGAGAGGGGGGGCTGGGGTGAGCAGTTCTTC. It encodes CASSEAERGGWGEQFF. The full variable domain, rest sourced from reference TRBV2 and TRBJ2-1, is EPEVTQTPSHQVTQMGQEVILRCVPISNHLYFYWYRQILGQKVEFLVSFYNNEISEKSEIFDDQFSVERPDGSNFTLKIRSTKLEDSAMYFCASSEAERGGWGEQFFGPGTRLTVL.